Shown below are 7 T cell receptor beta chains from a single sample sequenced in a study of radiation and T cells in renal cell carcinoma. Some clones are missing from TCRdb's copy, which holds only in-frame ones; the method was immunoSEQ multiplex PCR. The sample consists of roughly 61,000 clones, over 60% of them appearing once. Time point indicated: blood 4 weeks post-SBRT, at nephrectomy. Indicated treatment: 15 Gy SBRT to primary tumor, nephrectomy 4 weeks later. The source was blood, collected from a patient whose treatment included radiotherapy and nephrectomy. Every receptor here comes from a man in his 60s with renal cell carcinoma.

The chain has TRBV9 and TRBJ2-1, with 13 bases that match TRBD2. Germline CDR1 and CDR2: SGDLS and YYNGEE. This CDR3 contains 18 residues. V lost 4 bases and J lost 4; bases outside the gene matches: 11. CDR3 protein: CASSPPLGLAGLYNEQFF. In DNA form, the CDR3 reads TGTGCCAGCAGCCCACCTCTGGGACTAGCGGGGCTTTACAATGAGCAGTTCTTC.

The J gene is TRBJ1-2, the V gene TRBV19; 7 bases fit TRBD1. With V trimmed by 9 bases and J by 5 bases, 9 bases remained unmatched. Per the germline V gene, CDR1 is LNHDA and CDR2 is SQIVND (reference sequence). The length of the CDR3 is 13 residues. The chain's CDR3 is CASKTGVGYGYTF. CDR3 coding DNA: TGTGCCAGCAAAACAGGGGTGGGGTATGGCTACACCTTC.

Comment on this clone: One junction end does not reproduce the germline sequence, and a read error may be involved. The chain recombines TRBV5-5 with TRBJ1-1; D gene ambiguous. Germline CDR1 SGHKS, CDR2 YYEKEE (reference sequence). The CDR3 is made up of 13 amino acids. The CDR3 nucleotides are TGCGCCAGCAGCCGGACCGAGAACACTGAAGCTTTCTTT. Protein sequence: CASSRTENTEAFF.

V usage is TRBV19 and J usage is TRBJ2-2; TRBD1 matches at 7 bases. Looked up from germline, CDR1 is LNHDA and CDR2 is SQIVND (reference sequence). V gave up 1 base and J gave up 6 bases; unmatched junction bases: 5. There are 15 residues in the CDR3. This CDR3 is CASSIGTGDPGELFF. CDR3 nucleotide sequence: TGTGCCAGTAGTATAGGGACAGGAGATCCCGGGGAGCTGTTTTTT.

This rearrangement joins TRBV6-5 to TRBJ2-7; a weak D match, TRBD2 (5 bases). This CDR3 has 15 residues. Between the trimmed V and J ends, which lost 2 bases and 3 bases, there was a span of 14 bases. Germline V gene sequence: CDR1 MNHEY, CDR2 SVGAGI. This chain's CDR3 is CASSYPGSRIYEQYF. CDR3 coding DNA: TGTGCCAGCAGTTACCCGGGGAGCAGGATCTACGAGCAGTACTTC.

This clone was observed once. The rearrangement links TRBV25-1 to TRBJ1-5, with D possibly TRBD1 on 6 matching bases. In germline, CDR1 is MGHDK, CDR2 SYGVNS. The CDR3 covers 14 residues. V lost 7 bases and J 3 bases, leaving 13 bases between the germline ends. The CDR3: CASTGERDNQPQHF. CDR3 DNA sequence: TGTGCCAGCACAGGGGAGAGGGACAATCAGCCCCAGCATTTT.

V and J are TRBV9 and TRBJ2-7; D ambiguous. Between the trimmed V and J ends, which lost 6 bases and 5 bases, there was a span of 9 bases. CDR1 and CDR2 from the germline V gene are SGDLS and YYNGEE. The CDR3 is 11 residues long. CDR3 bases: TGTGCCAGCAACATTCGGGACGAGCAGTACGTC. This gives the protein CASNIRDEQYV.